These 2 T cell receptor beta chains share one sample of origin, sequenced in a study of cytomegalovirus exposure and HLA in healthy donors. This PCR relied on a set of 60 Vbeta primers and 13 Jbeta primers. Sequencing was performed with immunoSEQ multiplex PCR; in TCRdb, only in-frame clones are kept and a portion is missing. The table lists some 110,000 clones, roughly four fifths of them singletons. Sequenced material: PBMCs. Source of these receptors: a woman aged 45 to 65 in good health and CMV-seropositive.

The V and J genes are TRBV6-6 and TRBJ2-3, with a possible D match to TRBD2 (7 bases). The CDR3 has 16 residues. CDR1 and CDR2 (germline): MNHNY, SVGAGI (reference sequence). The V end lost 2 bases, the J end lost 0 bases, and 12 bases lay between the germline ends. CDR3 nucleotides: TGTGCCAGCAGTTACGCGGCGGGGGCTAGCACAGATACGCAGTATTTT. Protein product: CASSYAAGASTDTQYF.

This chain links TRBV19 with TRBJ1-1; D possibly corresponds to TRBD1 (6 bases). The V and J ends lost 5 bases and 1 base respectively, with 11 bases between them. The length of the CDR3 is 14 residues. CDR1 is LNHDA and CDR2 is SQIVND in the germline V gene (reference sequence). CDR3: CASSYGTWNTEAFF. CDR3 DNA sequence: TGTGCCAGTAGTTACGGGACATGGAACACTGAAGCTTTCTTT.